A single sample is the source of the 18 T cell receptor beta chains below, sequenced in a study of T cells in narcolepsy. Measured with immunoSEQ multiplex PCR; TCRdb has only the in-frame clones, and not every one. The top ten clones hold roughly 1.3% of a sample with 24,000 or so clones, about four fifths of them seen once. Source material: CD45RA- memory CD4+ T cells from PBMCs. The receptor source for this set is a human donor with narcolepsy.

The V call is TRBV6-1, the J call TRBJ1-1; D gene uncertain. This CDR3 spans 13 amino acids. Germline CDR1 and CDR2: MNHNS and SASEGT. Trimming removed 6 bases at V and 1 base at J, with 9 bases between. DNA of the CDR3: TGTGCCAGCAGAGTTAACCGGAACACTGAAGCTTTCTTT. This encodes CASRVNRNTEAFF.

Only one count was recorded for this clone. J is TRBJ2-5 and V is TRBV7-3; D possibly uses TRBD1 or TRBD2 (5 bases each). The ends were cut back, 5 bases at V and 9 bases at J, with 16 bases in the middle. Germline CDR1 and CDR2: SGHTA and FQGTGA. The CDR3 is made up of 13 amino acids. CDR3 region: CASSPGSRGAQYF. As DNA, the CDR3 is TGTGCCAGCAGCCCTGGGTCCCGAGGGGCCCAGTACTTC. The full variable domain, in which reference TRBV7-3 and TRBJ2-5 provide the parts outside the CDR3, is GAGVSQTPSNKVTEKGKYVELRCDPISGHTALYWYRQSLGQGPEFLIYFQGTGAADDSGLPNDRFFAVRPEGSVSTLKIQRTERGDSAVYLCASSPGSRGAQYFGPGTRLLVL.

The chain uses TRBV2 and TRBJ2-6; tentative D call: TRBD1 (6 bases). CDR1 is SNHLY, CDR2 FYNNEI, per germline. The ends were cut back, 10 bases at V and 2 bases at J, with 18 bases in the middle. This CDR3 is built from 16 residues. The CDR3 coding sequence is TGTGCCACCGATTCAGGGGTTGGTGCTGGGGCCAACGTCCTGACTTTC. Translated: CATDSGVGAGANVLTF.

Worth noting for this clone: One end of the junction varies from germline; a read error may be responsible. The V call is TRBV4-2, the J call TRBJ1-2; D gene unclear. Germline CDR1 LGHNA, CDR2 YNFKEQ. The CDR3 loop spans 15 amino acids. CDR3 nucleotide sequence: TGTACCAGCAGCCAAGAGTTTTCCAGGCCGGACGGCTACACCTTC. Its protein product is CTSSQEFSRPDGYTF.

V usage is TRBV15 and J usage is TRBJ2-3; 7 positions match TRBD2. The CDR3 extends over 15 amino acids. Germline CDR1 is LNHNV and CDR2 is YYDKDF (reference sequence). V lost 0 bases, J lost 10 bases, and 10 bases stayed unmatched. DNA of the CDR3: TGTGCCACCAGCAGAGAGGGCGGGAGTCAAAGTGCGCAGTATTTT. This codes for CATSREGGSQSAQYF.

This chain uses TRBV7-2 with TRBJ1-2; D is possibly TRBD1 (6 bases). The germline V gene has CDR1 SGHTA and CDR2 FQGNSA. Trimming stripped 6 bases from V and 4 bases from J, with 12 bases between. This CDR3 is 13 amino acids long. As DNA, the CDR3 is TGTGCCAGCAGTTCTACACAGGGCTATGGCTACACCTTC. It encodes CASSSTQGYGYTF.

The V call is TRBV7-2, the J call TRBJ2-7; TRBD2 aligns across 10 bases. Germline CDR1 and CDR2: SGHTA and FQGNSA. This CDR3 is 18 amino acids long. V lost 5 bases to trimming and J lost 5 bases; unmatched junction nucleotides: 18. CDR3 sequence: CASSPPPARASGSHEQYF. CDR3 DNA: TGTGCCAGCAGCCCGCCCCCGGCGAGGGCTAGCGGGAGCCACGAGCAGTACTTC.

Worth noting for this clone: Other nucleotide sequences in the sample specify the same CDR3. J is TRBJ2-7 and V is TRBV9; TRBD2 agrees at 9 bases. J lost 4 bases, V lost 2 bases, and 4 bases had no gene match. Germline lookup yields CDR1 SGDLS and CDR2 YYNGEE. CDR3 length: 14 amino acids. This chain's CDR3 is CASSVSSGGYEQYF. The DNA for the CDR3 is TGTGCCAGCAGCGTCAGTAGCGGGGGATACGAGCAGTACTTC. The full variable domain, its missing parts supplied by reference TRBV9 and TRBJ2-7, is DSGVTQTPKHLITATGQRVTLRCSPRSGDLSVYWYQQSLDQGLQFLIQYYNGEERAKGNILERFSAQQFPDLHSELNLSSLELGDSALYFCASSVSSGGYEQYFGPGTRLTVT.

V usage is TRBV28 and J usage is TRBJ2-5, with D uncertain. Per germline, CDR1 MDHEN and CDR2 SYDVKM. The CDR3 loop spans 16 amino acids. The V gene lost 1 base and the J gene lost 2 bases, with 14 bases spanning the gap. CDR3 loop: CASSLSGPMLQETQYF. The CDR3 bases are TGTGCCAGCAGTTTATCTGGGCCGATGTTACAAGAGACCCAGTACTTC.

This clone was recorded a few times. This sequence joins TRBV19 and TRBJ2-7; TRBD1 agrees at 8 bases. The V gene's germline CDR1 is LNHDA and CDR2 SQIVND (reference sequence). The CDR3 is 14 amino acids. V trimming: 5 bases; J trimming: 2 bases; junction bases outside the gene matches: 5. CDR3: CASSSRTGPYEQYF. As DNA, the CDR3 is TGTGCCAGTAGTTCGAGGACAGGGCCCTACGAGCAGTACTTC.

The CDR3 DNA reads as TGCGCCAGCAGCCGGGTGCCGGGGCCGGGTTACGAGCAGTACTTC. Translation gives CASSRVPGPGYEQYF. The chain couples TRBV4-3 to TRBJ2-7, with D possibly called TRBD1 or TRBD2 (5 bases each). CDR3 length: 15 residues. Trimming took 4 bases from V and 4 from J, leaving 17 bases between them. Germline CDR1 is LGHNA and CDR2 is YSLEER.

This rearrangement joins TRBV28 to TRBJ1-5; 8 nucleotides align to TRBD1. The germline V gene encodes CDR1 MDHEN and CDR2 SYDVKM. This CDR3 is 14 amino acids long. Trimming at V came to 3 bases and at J to 11 bases, leaving 9 bases not matched to a gene. Here the CDR3 DNA reads TGTGCCAGCAGTTTCGGGGACAGGACCGAGTCCCAGCATTTT. Protein: CASSFGDRTESQHF.

This clone was counted once. The gene calls are TRBV5-1 and TRBJ2-7, with 13 bases identical to TRBD2. This CDR3 comprises 15 residues. Per the germline V gene, CDR1 is SGHRS and CDR2 is YFSETQ. The V and J ends lost 4 bases and 4 bases, in that order; junction bases with no gene match: 5. The CDR3 loop is CASSLGTSGVYEQYF. Written as DNA, the CDR3 is TGCGCCAGCAGCCTCGGGACTAGCGGGGTATACGAGCAGTACTTC.

Of note for this clone: At one of its ends the junction is not consistent with the germline gene, which may arise from a read error. The chain carries TRBV29-1 and TRBJ2-5; TRBD2 is a possible D gene (5 bases). The length of the CDR3 is 15 residues. The V gene's germline CDR1 is SQVTM and CDR2 ANQGSEA. This chain's CDR3 is CSVEGSADLKETQYF. In DNA, the CDR3 is TGCAGCGTCGAAGGGTCAGCGGACCTAAAAGAGACCCAGTACTTC.

The chain joins TRBV7-9 to TRBJ2-6, with D maybe TRBD2 (5 bases). The CDR3 is made up of 14 amino acids. Trimming removed 8 bases from V and 0 bases from J, with 8 bases in between. CDR1 is SEHNR, CDR2 FQNEAQ, per germline (reference sequence). CDR3 amino acids: CASRRDSGANVLTF. The CDR3 coding sequence is TGTGCCAGCCGACGGGACTCTGGGGCCAACGTCCTGACTTTC.

This clone was picked up one time. This sequence joins TRBV2 and TRBJ2-1; D unresolved. The V gene lost 2 bases and the J gene lost 6 bases, with 14 bases spanning the gap. This CDR3 region has 15 residues. Looked up from germline, CDR1 is SNHLY and CDR2 is FYNNEI. The CDR3 sequence is CASSESQWVGNEQFF. Written as DNA, the CDR3 is TGTGCCAGCAGTGAAAGCCAGTGGGTAGGCAATGAGCAGTTCTTC.

As DNA, the CDR3 is TGTGCCAGCAGTCAATTTCCCGGGACAGGGGCGACGAACGGGGAGCTGTTTTTT. Its protein is CASSQFPGTGATNGELFF. The chain uses TRBV27 and TRBJ2-2; TRBD1 matches at 10 bases. The trim removed 5 bases at V and 7 bases at J, leaving 16 bases unmatched. In germline, CDR1 is MNHEY, CDR2 SMNVEV (reference sequence). The CDR3 contains 18 residues.

This chain uses TRBV28 with TRBJ2-1, with D unresolved. Trimming stripped 8 bases from V and 0 bases from J, with 11 bases between. Germline CDR1 is MDHEN and CDR2 is SYDVKM. The CDR3 covers 14 residues. The CDR3 DNA reads TGTGCCAGCTTGAACGACGGCTCCTACAATGAGCAGTTCTTC. Its translation: CASLNDGSYNEQFF. Combining the CDR3 with reference TRBV28 and TRBJ2-1 gives the whole variable domain DVKVTQSSRYLVKRTGEKVFLECVQDMDHENMFWYRQDPGLGLRLIYFSYDVKMKEKGDIPEGYSVSREKKERFSLILESASTNQTSMYLCASLNDGSYNEQFFGPGTRLTVL.